The subject of this entry is one T cell receptor (beta chain). Its specificity is not known. The germline gene is not matched at one end of the junction; a read error may be the cause. This sample is part of a study of tumor and adjacent non-tumor tissue in lung cancer. The study, taken as a whole, reports: Shorter survival was associated with higher TCR diversity in tumors. Tumor tissue had significantly higher TCR diversity than normal lung.

Germline assignment: CDR1 SGHAT and CDR2 FQNNGV. The CDR3 covers 19 residues. The template was RNA from unsorted bulk tissue. Chemotherapy-naive patients with new lung cancer underwent thoracic surgery in China, August–November 2014. The library came from three nested PCR rounds adapted from ARM-PCR protocols. In TCRdb, the multiplex PCR reads were re-called with MiXCR into one record per CDR3 protein. The sample records just over 200,000 distinct CDR3 sequences, 60% to 75% being singletons. The sequence was collected from a man aged 55 to 70 with non-small cell lung cancer. Sequencing input: lung tumor tissue. J is TRBJ2-6 and V is TRBV11-2; TRBD1 agrees at 7 bases. DNA for the CDR3: TGTGCCAGCAGCTTAGTTCCAAAGGACAGGCCCTCTAGGTCCAACGTCCCGACTTTC. Translating it yields CASSLVPKDRPSRSNVPTF. The whole variable domain, filled in from reference TRBV11-2 and TRBJ2-6, reads EAGVAQSPRYKIIEKRQSVAFWCNPISGHATLYWYQQILGQGPKLLIQFQNNGVVDDSQLPKDRFSAERLKGVDSTLKIQPAKLEDSAVYLCASSLVPKDRPSRSNVPTFGAGSRLTVL.